This entry concerns a single T cell receptor beta chain. Its target is unknown. This CDR3 has 12 residues. Trimming pared 2 bases from V and 13 bases from J, leaving 12 bases between. In germline, CDR1 is SGHTA, CDR2 FQGNSA. The sample belongs to a study of cytomegalovirus exposure and HLA in healthy donors. Study-wide context: The Caucasian-associated ancestry cluster contained about four fifths of the roughly 370 genotyped donors. The study, taken as a whole, reports: In a later analysis, TCR association rates varied by HLA locus: DRB1 most, HLA-C fewest.

Researchers ran the PCR with 60 Vbeta and 13 Jbeta primers. The assay was immunoSEQ multiplex PCR, and TCRdb's table has in-frame clones only and misses some. This sample carries some 120,000 clones, 80% of them seen once, and the ten largest clones take 1%. The source material was PBMCs. J is TRBJ2-1 and V is TRBV7-2; D uncertain. The sequence derives from a man in his forties in good health and CMV-seronegative. CDR3 DNA sequence: TGTGCCAGCAGCTTATCCGAGTCGCCTCAGTTCTTC. This codes for CASSLSESPQFF.